The present entry profiles one T cell receptor beta chain with its context. Its antigen target is currently unknown. No qualities accompany the bases; no much larger clone lies one base away. The data were obtained in a study of cytomegalovirus exposure and HLA in healthy donors (dated by TCRdb to 2016 to 2017). Study-wide context: An earlier analysis of several hundred of the donors reported 276 Gb of sequence data and 95 million to 130 million unique TCR beta sequences obtained from roughly 170 million T cells. In the later analysis, no new phenotypic data were used to find candidate immune exposures; instead, reliance was placed on TCR beta sequences and their occurrence across donors. A later genetic analysis used genome-wide SNP genotypes for about three fifths of the 666 donors, treating that subset as a discovery cohort. Class I and class II HLA loci were covered by the typing at four-digit resolution. On average, around 240,000 unique TCR beta nucleotide sequences were sequenced per donor among about 400 genotyped donors of the cohort, with roughly 18% of those sequences being non-productive. The aim of the study was to test whether cataloging public T cell receptors could identify signatures of past pathogen exposure. Donor age, sex, ethnicity and CMV serostatus were compiled together with the repertoire data. In addition to the first cohort of several hundred subjects, a separate validation cohort of 120 different subjects was used. An early release that covered fewer than 750 HLA-typed donors contained about 300 gigabases of sequencing data and 65 million to 100 million unique TCR sequences. An earlier analysis of 587 of the donors used high-throughput TCR beta sequencing to judge whether each TCR beta V gene segment behaved as functional or pseudogenic. The T cell repertoires of around 670 subjects were profiled by immunosequencing and related to cytomegalovirus serostatus. To predict cytomegalovirus infection status, the study combined high-throughput TCR immunosequencing, statistical association of individual TCRs with disease status, and machine learning. In a later analysis, previously published TCR beta repertoires from 666 donors were re-analyzed and high-resolution HLA genotyping was added so that TCR occurrence patterns could be studied. Typing coverage differed by locus: A, B, C, DRB1 and DQB1 were typed in about 629-640 donors, DQA1 in about 560, DPA1 in 600 to 610, and DPB1 in 450 to 490. The genetic ancestry cluster associated with self-reported Caucasian donors included over 65% of the 300 to 450 genotyped donors. Four to six DR-DQ haplotypes were handled as single units for association and clustering, since linkage in the cohort was strong. All discovery cohort repertoires had been generated on a single sequencing platform. Results and caveats for the whole study, not just this receptor: Because some donors lacked HLA typing at each locus, the association tests relied only on the typed subset. In an earlier analysis of more than 450 of the donors, most TCR beta V segments were observed in productive rearrangements about 87% or about 30% of the time, broadly matching IMGT annotations. Across donors, most TCR sequences were observed very rarely, whereas some public TCRs were present in many individuals. Assigning TCR associations to individual alleles was difficult when HLA alleles, especially DR and DQ, strongly co-occurred. According to a later analysis, TCR association rates differed among HLA loci, with DRB1 alleles showing the most associated TCRs and HLA-C alleles showing the fewest. The authors suggested that the approach could potentially be extended to other disease states and immunological phenotypes. The earlier analysis of fewer than 750 of the donors excluded 15 to 20 rarely observed V segments, including chromosome 9 orphons, because counts were too low. According to a later genetic analysis, donors in an Asian-associated ancestry cluster had fewer N-insertions in productive TCRs than the approximately 690-donor mean. The study listed 150 to 200 TCR beta chains as associated with cytomegalovirus. Presence/absence analyses assumed roughly uniform sequencing depth across donors, an assumption that may not hold. Specific HLA alleles were associated with about 17,000 TCR beta sequences at a false discovery rate of 0.05 in a later analysis. Correlated functional status among segregating V segments might reflect linkage disequilibrium, but an unknown experimental factor could not be ruled out. For the cohort, immune exposure information was limited to CMV serostatus. Several of the top co-occurrence clusters appeared to be linked to parvovirus B19, influenza, CMV and Epstein-Barr virus, according to a later analysis. The 87-base-pair reads could not distinguish some IMGT-functional V segments, including TRBV6-2 and TRBV6-3, so those segments were excluded. Compared with equally common non-associated chains, HLA-associated TCR beta chains in a later analysis were more clonally expanded and had lower generation probabilities. An association between a missense DCLRE1C variant and V-gene and J-gene trimming of TCR beta chains was found in a later genetic analysis and replicated in an independent cohort. In a later analysis, most CMV-associated TCR beta chains were found to appear HLA-restricted, with HLA associations seemingly driven largely by CMV exposure. Only TCR beta chains were sequenced in this cohort, and the absence of alpha or paired-chain data limited detectable features. A group of highly shared sequence variants was considered likely to be a technical artifact of the sequencing pipeline. Cytomegalovirus status was reported to be diagnosed by the classifier with high specificity and sensitivity in both the original and validation cohorts. In vitro tests confirmed that a few of the cytomegalovirus-associated TCR beta chains recognize cytomegalovirus antigens. A further reported finding was that TCR beta sequences accurately predicted the HLA-A and HLA-B alleles for most subjects in the first cohort.

The cohort consisted of 650 to 700 healthy bone marrow donors. At the time of sampling, all cohort members were nominally healthy, though unrecorded immune exposures were likely present. The donor tested CMV seronegative and was one of the 352 seronegative cohort members. A peripheral blood sample was provided by each donor, and peripheral blood mononuclear cells were used for TCR beta sequencing. Genomic DNA extraction from the blood cell samples was performed with the Qiagen DNeasy Blood Extraction Kit. The method was the immunoSEQ multiplex PCR assay. A mixture of 60 forward primers for TCR Vbeta segments and 13 reverse primers for TCR Jbeta segments was used in the multiplex PCR. The CDR3 region of rearranged TCR beta genes was amplified from genomic DNA by a multiplex PCR assay. The Illumina HiSeq System was used to sequence the amplified TCR beta libraries as 87-base-pair reads. Per the original workflow: Across the 500 to 850 repertoires, a later analysis counted tens of millions of unique TCR beta chains, around 10 million of which were shared by at least two donors. Raw reads were error-corrected and collapsed into unique sequences by a nearest-neighbor algorithm in which closely related sequences were merged to remove PCR and sequencing errors. Alignment of CDR3 sequences to IMGT reference sequences was used to assign V, D and J gene segments. For a sequence to be retained, at least a six-nucleotide match to both a V gene segment and a J gene segment was required. Rearrangements were classified as productive when the CDR3 lacked stop codons and remained in frame with V and J, and all other rearrangements were classified as non-productive. Following IMGT convention, CDR3 was defined as the stretch from the second conserved V-encoded cysteine to the conserved J-encoded phenylalanine. The earlier analysis of about 610 of the donors excluded sequences that lacked an unambiguous match to a single V gene segment. An earlier analysis of roughly 590 of the donors called V segments functional above 56.7% productive rearrangements and segregating when the between-donor standard deviation exceeded 5%. A statistical classification framework was built to diagnose cytomegalovirus status from the catalog of TCR beta chain sequences. A later analysis assigned V and J genes by comparing TCR nucleotide sequences with IMGT/GENE-DB human TR gene sequences. A later analysis assigned CDR3 sequences and most-parsimonious VDJ recombination scenarios with the TCRdist pipeline. In a later analysis, each TCR beta chain was defined by its CDR3 amino acid sequence together with its V-gene family, and reads lacking a unique V-gene family were excluded. A later analysis removed 500 to 600 highly shared, low-generation-probability nucleotide sequences to deal with suspected cross-contamination and a sequencing artifact. A later analysis calculated a clonal expansion index for each public chain from normalized within-repertoire ranks of inferred template counts. In a later analysis, generation probabilities were computed with a VDJ recombination model fitted to out-of-frame rearrangements, and the resulting probabilities were checked against IGoR. In a later analysis, TCR-TCR, TCR-HLA and TCR-CMV co-occurrence was scored with hypergeometric tests, and a repertoire-size bias correction was applied to TCR pairs. To estimate false discovery rates, a later analysis permuted the HLA or CMV assignments 20 times. In a later analysis, co-occurring TCRs were grouped using DBSCAN, and TCRdist sequence similarity was added for clustering within HLA-allele-positive subsets. Co-occurrence clustering excluded repertoires with fewer than 30,000 or more than 120,000 public chains, plus five with anomalous nucleotide sharing. The source is immuneACCESS, and TCRdb retained only in-frame sequences with V and J called. Part of the clones is not carried over; for the studies checked, unresolved V genes explain less than half of this, and the remainder is unexplained. V, J and clone size are taken as reported in that table, and D and trimming were inferred from the DNA itself. For this sample the table gives about 150,000 clones, of which 79% were detected only once. Jointly, the top ten make up around 0.99% of the sample.

Trimming removed 2 bases from V and 9 bases from J, leaving 12 bases between the germline ends. The CDR3 has 13 amino acids, counting the end cysteine and phenylalanine. Only CDR3 DNA remains: 39 bases, in frame from the first base. CDR1 and CDR2 are read off the germline V gene as SNHLY and FYNNEI. The chain joins TRBV2 to TRBJ2-3; TRBD2 might be the D gene, on 6 matching bases. Sequencing was performed on PBMCs. This receptor was taken from a male donor in good health and CMV-seronegative. The CDR3 reads CASSEYGGTTQYF. The nucleotide sequence is TGTGCCAGCAGTGAATATGGGGGGACGACGCAGTATTTT.